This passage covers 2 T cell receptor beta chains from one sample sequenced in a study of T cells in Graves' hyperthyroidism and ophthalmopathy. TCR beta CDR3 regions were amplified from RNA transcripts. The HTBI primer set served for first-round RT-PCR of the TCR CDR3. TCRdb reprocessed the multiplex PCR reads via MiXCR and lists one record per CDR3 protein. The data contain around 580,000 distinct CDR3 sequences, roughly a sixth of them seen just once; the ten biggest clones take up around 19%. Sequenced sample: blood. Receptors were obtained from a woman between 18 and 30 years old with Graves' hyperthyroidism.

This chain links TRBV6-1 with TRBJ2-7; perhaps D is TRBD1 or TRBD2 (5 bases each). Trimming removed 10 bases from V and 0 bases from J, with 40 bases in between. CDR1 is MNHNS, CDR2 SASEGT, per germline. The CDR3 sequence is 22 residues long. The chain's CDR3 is CATLKMVGENWKWSPRSYEQYF. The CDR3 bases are TGTGCCACTCTTAAAATGGTGGGGGAGAATTGGAAGTGGAGCCCTCGCTCCTACGAGCAGTACTTC.

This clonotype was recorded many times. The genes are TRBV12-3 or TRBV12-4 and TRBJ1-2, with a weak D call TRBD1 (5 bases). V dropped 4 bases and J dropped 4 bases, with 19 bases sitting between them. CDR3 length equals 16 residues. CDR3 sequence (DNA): TGTGCCAGCAGTTCCCCTCTCCAGCGACAGTCCTATGGCTACACCTTC. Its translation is CASSSPLQRQSYGYTF.